In this sample, the clone carrying this T cell receptor beta chain is medium-sized (0.01 to 0.1%). The data originate from a study of OX40 agonist ivuxolimab in advanced cancers. Drawing of blood for sampling happened at baseline, at cycle 4 day 1, and at cycle 7 day 1. Between the trimmed V and J ends, which lost 3 bases and 2 bases, there was a span of 8 bases. There are 13 residues in the CDR3. The germline CDR1 and CDR2 sequences are MGHRA and YSYEKL. Method: immunoSEQ multiplex PCR; TCRdb's copy keeps in-frame clones and lacks some. The sample lists tens of thousands of clones, about 91% occurring once.

This TCR was recovered from an adult with an advanced solid tumor such as melanoma, head and neck, liver or kidney cancer. The sequencing here drew on CD4+ or CD8+ T cells sorted from blood, taken in a trial of the OX40 agonist ivuxolimab. This chain joins TRBV4-1 and TRBJ2-7; D call uncertain. CDR3 DNA: TGCGCCAGCAGCCAGATGGGGACCTACGAGCAGTACTTC. Amino acid sequence: CASSQMGTYEQYF.